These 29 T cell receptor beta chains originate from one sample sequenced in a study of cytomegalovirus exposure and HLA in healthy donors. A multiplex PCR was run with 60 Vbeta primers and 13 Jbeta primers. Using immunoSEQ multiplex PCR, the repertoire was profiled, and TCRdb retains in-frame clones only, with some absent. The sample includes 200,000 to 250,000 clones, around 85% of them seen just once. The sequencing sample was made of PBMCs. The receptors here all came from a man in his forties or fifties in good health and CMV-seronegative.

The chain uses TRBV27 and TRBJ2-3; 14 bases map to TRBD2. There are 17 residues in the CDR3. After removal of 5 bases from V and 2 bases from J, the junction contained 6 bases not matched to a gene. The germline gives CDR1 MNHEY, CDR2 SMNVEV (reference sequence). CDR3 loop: CASSTPGLAGDTDTQYF. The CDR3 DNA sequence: TGTGCCAGCAGTACCCCGGGACTAGCGGGAGACACAGATACGCAGTATTTT.

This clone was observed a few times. CDR3 sequence (DNA): TGTGCCAGCAGTTTAGAGCGGGTGAGCAATGAGCAGTTCTTC. It codes for CASSLERVSNEQFF. The V call is TRBV27, the J call TRBJ2-1, with D perhaps TRBD2 (6 bases). Germline CDR1 and CDR2: MNHEY and SMNVEV (reference sequence). This CDR3 contains 14 residues. Trimming removed 2 bases from V and 6 bases from J, with 11 bases in between.

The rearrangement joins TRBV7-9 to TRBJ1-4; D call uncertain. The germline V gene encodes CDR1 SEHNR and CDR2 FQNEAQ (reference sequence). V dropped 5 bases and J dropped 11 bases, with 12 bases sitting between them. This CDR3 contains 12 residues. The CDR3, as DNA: TGTGCCAGCAGCCCCAGCAGGAGGAAACTGTTTTTT. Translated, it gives CASSPSRRKLFF.

CDR3 nucleotides: TGTGCCAGCAGTGACCGGGGACAGGAGACCCAGTACTTC. Translating it yields CASSDRGQETQYF. The chain carries TRBV2 and TRBJ2-5; 7 bases fit TRBD1. Germline V gives CDR1 SNHLY, CDR2 FYNNEI. After removal of 3 bases from V and 5 bases from J, the junction contained 3 bases not matched to a gene. The CDR3 has 13 amino acids. The full variable domain, in which reference TRBV2 and TRBJ2-5 provide the parts outside the CDR3, is EPEVTQTPSHQVTQMGQEVILRCVPISNHLYFYWYRQILGQKVEFLVSFYNNEISEKSEIFDDQFSVERPDGSNFTLKIRSTKLEDSAMYFCASSDRGQETQYFGPGTRLLVL.

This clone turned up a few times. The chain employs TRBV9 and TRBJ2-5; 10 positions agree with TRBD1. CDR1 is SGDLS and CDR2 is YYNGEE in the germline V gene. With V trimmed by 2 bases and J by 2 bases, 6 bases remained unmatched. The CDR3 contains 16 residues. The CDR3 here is CASSVATGGGQETQYF. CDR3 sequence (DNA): TGTGCCAGCAGCGTTGCGACAGGGGGCGGGCAAGAGACCCAGTACTTC.

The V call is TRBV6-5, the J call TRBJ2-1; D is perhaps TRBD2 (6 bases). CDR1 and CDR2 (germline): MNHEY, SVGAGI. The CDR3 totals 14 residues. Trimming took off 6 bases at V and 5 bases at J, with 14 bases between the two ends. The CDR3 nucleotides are TGTGCCAGCAGGGACTACCTAGGGCACAATGAGCAGTTCTTC. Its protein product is CASRDYLGHNEQFF.

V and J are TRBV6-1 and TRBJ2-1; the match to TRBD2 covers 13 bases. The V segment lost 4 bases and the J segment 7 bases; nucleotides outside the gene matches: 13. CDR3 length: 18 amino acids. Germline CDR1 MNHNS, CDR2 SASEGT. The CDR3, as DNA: TGTGCCAGCAGTGGGCGGTTAGGACTAGCGGGAGTAAGGAATGAGCAGTTCTTC. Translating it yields CASSGRLGLAGVRNEQFF.

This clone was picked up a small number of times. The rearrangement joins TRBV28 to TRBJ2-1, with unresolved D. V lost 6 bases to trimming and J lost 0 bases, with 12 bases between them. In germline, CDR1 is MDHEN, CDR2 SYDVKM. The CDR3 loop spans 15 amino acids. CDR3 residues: CASSFTAGSYNEQFF. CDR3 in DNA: TGTGCCAGCAGCTTTACCGCCGGCTCCTACAATGAGCAGTTCTTC.

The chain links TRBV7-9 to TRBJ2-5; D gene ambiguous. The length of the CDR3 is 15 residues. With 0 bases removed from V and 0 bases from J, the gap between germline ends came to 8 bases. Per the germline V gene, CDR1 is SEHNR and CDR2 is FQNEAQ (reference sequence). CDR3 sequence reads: CASSLASDYQETQYF. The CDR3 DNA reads TGTGCCAGCAGCTTAGCATCCGACTACCAAGAGACCCAGTACTTC. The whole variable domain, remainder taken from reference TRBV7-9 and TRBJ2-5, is DTGVSQNPRHKITKRGQNVTFRCDPISEHNRLYWYRQTLGQGPEFLTYFQNEAQLEKSRLLSDRFSAERPKGSFSTLEIQRTEQGDSAMYLCASSLASDYQETQYFGPGTRLLVL.

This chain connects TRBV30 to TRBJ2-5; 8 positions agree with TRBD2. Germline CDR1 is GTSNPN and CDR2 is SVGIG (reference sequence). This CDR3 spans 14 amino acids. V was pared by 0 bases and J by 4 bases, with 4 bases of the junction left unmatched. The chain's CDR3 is CAWSVGTSGETQYF. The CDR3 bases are TGTGCCTGGAGTGTTGGAACTAGCGGAGAGACCCAGTACTTC.

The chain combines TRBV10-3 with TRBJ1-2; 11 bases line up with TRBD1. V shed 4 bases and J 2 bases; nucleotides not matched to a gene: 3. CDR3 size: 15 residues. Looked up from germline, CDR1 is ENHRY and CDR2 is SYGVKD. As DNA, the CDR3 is TGTGCCATCAGTGTAGGACAGGGGGCAAACTATGGCTACACCTTC. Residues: CAISVGQGANYGYTF.

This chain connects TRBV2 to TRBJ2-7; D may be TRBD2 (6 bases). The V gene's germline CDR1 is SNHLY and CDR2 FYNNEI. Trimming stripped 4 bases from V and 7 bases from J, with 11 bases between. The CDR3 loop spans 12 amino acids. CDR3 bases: TGTGCCAGCAGTGGCAGGAGGGAGGAGCAGTACTTC. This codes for CASSGRREEQYF.

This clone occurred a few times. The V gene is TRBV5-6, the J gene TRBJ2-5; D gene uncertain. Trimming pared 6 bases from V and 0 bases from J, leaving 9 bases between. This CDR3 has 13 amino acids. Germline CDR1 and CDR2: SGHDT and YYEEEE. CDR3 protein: CASTDNYQETQYF. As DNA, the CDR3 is TGTGCCAGCACCGATAACTACCAAGAGACCCAGTACTTC. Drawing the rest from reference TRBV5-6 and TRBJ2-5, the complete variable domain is DAGVTQSPTHLIKTRGQQVTLRCSPKSGHDTVSWYQQALGQGPQFIFQYYEEEERQRGNFPDRFSGHQFPNYSSELNVNALLLGDSALYLCASTDNYQETQYFGPGTRLLVL.

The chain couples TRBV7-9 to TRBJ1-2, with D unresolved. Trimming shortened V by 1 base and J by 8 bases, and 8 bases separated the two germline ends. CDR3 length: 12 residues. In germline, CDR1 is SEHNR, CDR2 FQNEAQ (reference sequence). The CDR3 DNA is TGTGCCAGCAGCTTAGAGAGGAGGGGCTACACCTTC. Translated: CASSLERRGYTF.

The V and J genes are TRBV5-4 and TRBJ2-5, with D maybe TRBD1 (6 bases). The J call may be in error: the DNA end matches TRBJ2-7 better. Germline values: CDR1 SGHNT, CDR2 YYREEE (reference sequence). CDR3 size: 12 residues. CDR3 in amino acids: CASSQDSHEQYF. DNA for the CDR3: TGTGCCAGCAGCCAGGACAGCCACGAGCAGTACTTC.

CDR3: CASRLAALYEQYF. As DNA, the CDR3 is TGTGCCAGCAGGCTAGCGGCCCTCTACGAGCAGTACTTC. The chain carries TRBV6-1 and TRBJ2-7, with 7 bases matching TRBD2. Losses at the gene ends were 6 bases for V and 3 bases for J; bases not matched to a gene: 5. Germline assignment: CDR1 MNHNS and CDR2 SASEGT. The CDR3 extends over 13 amino acids.

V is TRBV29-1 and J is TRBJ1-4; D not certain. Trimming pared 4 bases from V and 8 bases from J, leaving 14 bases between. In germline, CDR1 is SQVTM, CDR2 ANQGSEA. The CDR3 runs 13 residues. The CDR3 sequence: CSVGARQSEKLFF. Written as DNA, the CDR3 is TGCAGCGTTGGAGCGAGGCAGAGCGAAAAACTGTTTTTT.

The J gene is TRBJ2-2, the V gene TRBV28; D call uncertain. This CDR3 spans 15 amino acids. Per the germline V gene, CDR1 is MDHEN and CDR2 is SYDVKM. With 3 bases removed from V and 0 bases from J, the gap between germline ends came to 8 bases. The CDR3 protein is CASSFPRANTGELFF. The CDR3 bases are TGTGCCAGCAGTTTCCCAAGAGCGAACACCGGGGAGCTGTTTTTT.

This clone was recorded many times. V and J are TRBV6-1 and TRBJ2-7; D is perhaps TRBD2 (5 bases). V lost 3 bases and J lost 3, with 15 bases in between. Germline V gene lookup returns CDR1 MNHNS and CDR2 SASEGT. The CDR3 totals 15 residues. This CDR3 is CASSDRWENGYEQYF. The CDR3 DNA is TGTGCCAGCAGTGATCGGTGGGAGAATGGCTACGAGCAGTACTTC.

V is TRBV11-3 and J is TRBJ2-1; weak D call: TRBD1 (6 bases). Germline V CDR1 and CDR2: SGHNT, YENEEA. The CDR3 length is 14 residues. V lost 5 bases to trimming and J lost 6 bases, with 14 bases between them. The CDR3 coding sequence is TGTGCCAGCAGCCCGGACCAGGGGTTCAATGAGCAGTTCTTC. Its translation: CASSPDQGFNEQFF.

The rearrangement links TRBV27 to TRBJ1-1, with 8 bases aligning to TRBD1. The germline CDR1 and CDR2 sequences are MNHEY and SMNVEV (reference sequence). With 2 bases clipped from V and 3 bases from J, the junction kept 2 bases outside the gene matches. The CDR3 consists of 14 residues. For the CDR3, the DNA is TGTGCCAGCAGTTTACGACAGGGGTACACTGAAGCTTTCTTT. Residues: CASSLRQGYTEAFF.

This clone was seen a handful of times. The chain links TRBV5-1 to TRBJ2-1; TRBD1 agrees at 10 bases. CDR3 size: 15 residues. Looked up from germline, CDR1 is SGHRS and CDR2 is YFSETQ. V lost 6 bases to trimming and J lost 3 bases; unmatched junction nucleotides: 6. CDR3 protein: CASTPGQGIYNEQFF. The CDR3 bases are TGCGCCAGCACACCGGGACAGGGGATCTACAATGAGCAGTTCTTC.

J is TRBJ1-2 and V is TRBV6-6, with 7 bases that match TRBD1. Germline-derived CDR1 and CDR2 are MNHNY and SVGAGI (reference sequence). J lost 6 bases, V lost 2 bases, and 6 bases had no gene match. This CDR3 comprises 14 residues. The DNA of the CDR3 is TGTGCCAGCAGTTACGGAGGGGGCCCCGATGGCTACACCTTC. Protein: CASSYGGGPDGYTF.

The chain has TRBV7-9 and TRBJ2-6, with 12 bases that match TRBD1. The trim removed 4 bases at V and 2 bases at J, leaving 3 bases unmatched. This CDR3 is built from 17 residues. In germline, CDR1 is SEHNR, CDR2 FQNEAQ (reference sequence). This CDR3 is CASSWGQGAAGANVLTF. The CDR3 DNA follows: TGTGCCAGCAGCTGGGGACAGGGGGCGGCTGGGGCCAACGTCCTGACTTTC.

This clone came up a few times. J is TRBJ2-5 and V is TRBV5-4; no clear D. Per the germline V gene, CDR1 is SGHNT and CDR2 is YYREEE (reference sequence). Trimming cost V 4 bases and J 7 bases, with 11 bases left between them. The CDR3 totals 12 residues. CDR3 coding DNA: TGTGCCAGCAGCCCCGATTGGGCGACCCAGTACTTC. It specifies CASSPDWATQYF.

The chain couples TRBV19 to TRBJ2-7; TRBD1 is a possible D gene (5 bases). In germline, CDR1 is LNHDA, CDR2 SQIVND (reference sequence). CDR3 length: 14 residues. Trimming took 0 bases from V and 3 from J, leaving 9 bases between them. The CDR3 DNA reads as TGTGCCAGTAGTATAGATGTCAGGGACTACGAGCAGTACTTC. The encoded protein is CASSIDVRDYEQYF.

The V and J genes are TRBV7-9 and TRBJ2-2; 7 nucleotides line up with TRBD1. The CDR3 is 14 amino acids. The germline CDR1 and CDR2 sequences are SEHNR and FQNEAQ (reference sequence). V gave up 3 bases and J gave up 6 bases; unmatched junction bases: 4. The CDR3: CASSLVGGPGELFF. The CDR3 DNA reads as TGTGCCAGCAGCTTGGTAGGGGGCCCCGGGGAGCTGTTTTTT.

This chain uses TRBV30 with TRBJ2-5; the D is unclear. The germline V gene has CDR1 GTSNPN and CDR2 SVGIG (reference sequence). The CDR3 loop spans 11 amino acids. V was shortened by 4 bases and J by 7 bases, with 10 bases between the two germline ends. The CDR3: CAWTQSGTQYF. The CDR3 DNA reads TGTGCCTGGACTCAGTCGGGGACCCAGTACTTC. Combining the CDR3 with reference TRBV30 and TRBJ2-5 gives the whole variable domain SQTIHQWPATLVQPVGSPLSLECTVEGTSNPNLYWYRQAAGRGLQLLFYSVGIGQISSEVPQNLSASRPQDRQFILSSKKLLLSDSGFYLCAWTQSGTQYFGPGTRLLVL.

As DNA, the CDR3 is TGCGCCAGCAGACAAAGGGGACAGAACACTGAAGCTTTCTTT. Its protein product is CASRQRGQNTEAFF. This chain uses TRBV5-1 with TRBJ1-1, with a possible D match to TRBD1 (6 bases). The CDR3 extends over 14 amino acids. Germline CDR1 SGHRS, CDR2 YFSETQ. V dropped 5 bases and J dropped 1 base, with 12 bases sitting between them.